Below are 5 T cell receptor beta chains sequenced from a single sample in a study of blood T cell repertoires in COVID-19. TCRdb's table, derived via immunoSEQ multiplex PCR, lists solely in-frame clones and lacks some. The table records around 200,000 clones, approximately 91% of them present only once. The sequenced material came from PBMCs or T cells enriched from blood (not recorded which). The receptors originated from a young woman who had recovered from COVID-19.

V and J are TRBV7-6 and TRBJ2-3, with D unclear. CDR1 and CDR2 (germline): SGHVS, FNYEAQ. CDR3 length: 12 residues. The V gene lost 5 bases and the J gene lost 6 bases, with 9 bases spanning the gap. Written as DNA, the CDR3 is TGTGCCAGCAGCGCCCGGTCCGATACGCAGTATTTT. It specifies CASSARSDTQYF.

The chain is built from TRBV7-9 and TRBJ2-5; possible D gene TRBD1, 6 bases. V gave up 4 bases and J gave up 5 bases, with 20 bases separating them. This CDR3 has 16 residues. Germline V lookup: CDR1 SEHNR, CDR2 FQNEAQ (reference sequence). The CDR3 loop reads CASSSPGQRVLETQYF. The DNA of the CDR3 is TGTGCCAGCAGCTCCCCCGGACAGAGGGTGTTGGAGACCCAGTACTTC.

J is TRBJ2-3 and V is TRBV10-2; D gene ambiguous. The CDR3 is 11 residues long. Germline V gene sequence: CDR1 WSHSY, CDR2 SAAADI. V was trimmed by 6 bases and J by 7 bases, leaving 8 bases between them. The CDR3 DNA sequence: TGCGCCAGCAGGCGTTCAAATACGCAGTATTTT. This translates into CASRRSNTQYF.

This chain uses TRBV6-5 with TRBJ2-2; D possibly corresponds to TRBD1 (5 bases). There are 13 residues in the CDR3. The germline V gene encodes CDR1 MNHEY and CDR2 SVGAGI. V lost 7 bases, J lost 7 bases, and 13 bases lay in between. This CDR3 is CASNLGVIGELFF. For the CDR3, the DNA is TGTGCCAGCAACCTAGGGGTTATCGGGGAGCTGTTTTTT.

The chain is built from TRBV3-1 (or the pseudogene TRBV3-2) and TRBJ1-6; possibly TRBD1 for D (5 bases). Germline CDR1 and CDR2: LGHDT and YNNKEL (reference sequence). The ends were cut back, 4 bases at V and 3 bases at J, with 13 bases in the middle. The CDR3 runs 16 residues. The CDR3 region has the DNA TGTGCCAGCAGCCTCGGGGGACGGAGCTATAATTCACCCCTCCACTTT. This translates into CASSLGGRSYNSPLHF.